The 24 T cell receptor beta chains in this list originate from one sample, sequenced in a study of OX40 agonist ivuxolimab in advanced cancers. The data were produced by immunoSEQ multiplex PCR, yet TCRdb's version contains in-frame clones alone and is incomplete. The sample lists 45,000 to 55,000 clones; approximately 88% were seen once. Sequenced material: CD4+ or CD8+ T cells sorted from blood, taken in a trial of the OX40 agonist ivuxolimab. These receptors originate from an adult with an advanced solid tumor such as melanoma, head and neck, liver or kidney cancer.

The table lists this clone with a few counts. The CDR3 loop is CASTRGKGYNEQFF. Written as DNA, the CDR3 is TGTGCCAGCACGAGGGGAAAAGGCTACAATGAGCAGTTCTTC. V usage is TRBV5-8 and J usage is TRBJ2-1, with D perhaps TRBD1 or TRBD2 (5 bases each). The CDR3 spans 14 residues. V lost 6 bases to trimming and J lost 3 bases, with 13 bases between them. CDR1 and CDR2 from the germline V gene are SGHTS and YDEGEE.

The chain couples TRBV30 to TRBJ2-7; D might be TRBD1 (5 bases). The CDR3 has 13 amino acids. The germline V and J ends were trimmed by 5 bases and 2 bases, with 13 bases remaining between them. CDR1 is GTSNPN, CDR2 SVGIG, per germline (reference sequence). The CDR3 bases are TGTGCCTGGCAGGGTTCCGGTGCCTACGAGCAGTACTTC. It encodes CAWQGSGAYEQYF.

This sequence joins TRBV28 and TRBJ1-2; no definite D call. The CDR3 is 12 residues long. Germline values: CDR1 MDHEN, CDR2 SYDVKM. The V gene lost 5 bases and the J gene lost 8 bases, with 12 bases spanning the gap. CDR3 sequence: CASSENVAGYTF. Written as DNA, the CDR3 is TGTGCCAGCAGTGAGAATGTAGCGGGCTACACCTTC.

V is TRBV27 and J is TRBJ2-3, with 9 nucleotides matching TRBD1. The CDR3 consists of 16 residues. Germline CDR1 MNHEY, CDR2 SMNVEV (reference sequence). V was pared by 5 bases and J by 6 bases, with 12 bases of the junction left unmatched. The CDR3 protein is CASSASGTGYLDTQYF. In DNA, the CDR3 is TGTGCCAGCAGTGCCTCCGGGACAGGGTACCTTGATACGCAGTATTTT.

This chain uses TRBV5-1 with TRBJ2-1; TRBD2 aligns across 8 bases. Germline assignment: CDR1 SGHRS and CDR2 YFSETQ. CDR3 size: 14 residues. The ends lost 5 bases at V and 2 bases at J; junction bases unmatched: 3. The CDR3 here is CASRAGEPYNEQFF. CDR3 nucleotide sequence: TGCGCCAGCAGAGCGGGAGAGCCCTACAATGAGCAGTTCTTC.

V is TRBV30 and J is TRBJ2-7; 10 nucleotides agree with TRBD2. Trimming removed 2 bases from V and 1 base from J; junction bases left unmatched: 5. Germline CDR1 and CDR2: GTSNPN and SVGIG (reference sequence). The CDR3 runs 15 residues. DNA for the CDR3: TGTGCCTGGAGTCCTCTAGCGGGAGTTTCCTACGAGCAGTACTTC. Encoded protein: CAWSPLAGVSYEQYF. Filled out from reference TRBV30 and TRBJ2-7, the complete variable domain reads SQTIHQWPATLVQPVGSPLSLECTVEGTSNPNLYWYRQAAGRGLQLLFYSVGIGQISSEVPQNLSASRPQDRQFILSSKKLLLSDSGFYLCAWSPLAGVSYEQYFGPGTRLTVT.

The V and J genes are TRBV7-2 and TRBJ2-7; D gene ambiguous. The CDR3 spans 13 residues. Deletions cut 1 base from V and 2 bases from J, with 6 bases between. The germline CDR1 and CDR2 sequences are SGHTA and FQGNSA. The CDR3 region is CASSLGVAYEQYF. CDR3 nucleotides: TGTGCCAGCAGCTTAGGTGTCGCCTACGAGCAGTACTTC.

This clone showed up just once. The genes are TRBV28 and TRBJ1-5; unclear D gene. V lost 2 bases, J lost 0 bases, and 11 bases lay in between. The CDR3 has 16 residues. The germline gives CDR1 MDHEN, CDR2 SYDVKM. The DNA for the CDR3 is TGTGCCAGCAGTTTAGGAGGGTCCCTTAGCAATCAGCCCCAGCATTTT. This codes for CASSLGGSLSNQPQHF.

The J gene is TRBJ2-1, the V gene TRBV28; D might be TRBD1 (5 bases). V gave up 8 bases and J gave up 1 base, with 12 bases separating them. The length of the CDR3 is 14 residues. In germline, CDR1 is MDHEN, CDR2 SYDVKM. The CDR3 DNA is TGTGCCAGCTCCGGGCCAGGGTCCTACAATGAGCAGTTCTTC. It codes for CASSGPGSYNEQFF.

The chain uses TRBV2 and TRBJ2-7; D gene uncertain. V lost 2 bases and J lost 1, with 6 bases in between. The CDR3 is 13 residues long. The germline gives CDR1 SNHLY, CDR2 FYNNEI. CDR3 nucleotide sequence: TGTGCCAGCAGTGAAAAAGGGTCCTACGAGCAGTACTTC. This gives the protein CASSEKGSYEQYF.

The chain recombines TRBV5-6 with TRBJ1-6, with 7 bases that match TRBD1. V lost 4 bases, J lost 12 bases, and 10 bases stayed unmatched. The germline V gene has CDR1 SGHDT and CDR2 YYEEEE. The length of the CDR3 is 14 residues. The CDR3 loop reads CASSKGQTTEPLHF. CDR3 DNA sequence: TGTGCCAGCAGCAAGGGACAGACGACGGAACCCCTCCACTTT.

V usage is TRBV29-1 and J usage is TRBJ1-1; D is perhaps TRBD1 (6 bases). The CDR3 loop spans 11 amino acids. Germline CDR1 is SQVTM and CDR2 is ANQGSEA. The V end lost 4 bases, the J end lost 3 bases, and 6 bases lay between the germline ends. The CDR3 protein is CSVGQDTEAFF. The CDR3, as DNA: TGCAGCGTTGGACAGGACACTGAAGCTTTCTTT.

The chain recombines TRBV29-1 with TRBJ1-1; the match to TRBD1 covers 7 bases. This CDR3 has 14 residues. The ends lost 5 bases at V and 8 bases at J; junction bases unmatched: 14. The germline CDR1 and CDR2 sequences are SQVTM and ANQGSEA. The DNA for the CDR3 is TGCAGCGTTTCCCAGACTGACAGGGAGGCCGAAGCTTTCTTT. Translation: CSVSQTDREAEAFF.

The chain couples TRBV11-2 to TRBJ1-2, with 8 bases matching TRBD1. Germline-derived CDR1 and CDR2 are SGHAT and FQNNGV. This CDR3 spans 13 amino acids. V lost 4 bases, J lost 8 bases, and 6 bases stayed unmatched. CDR3 sequence: CASSWGGDRGYTF. The CDR3 nucleotides read TGTGCCAGCAGCTGGGGAGGGGACAGGGGCTACACCTTC.

This chain links TRBV29-1 with TRBJ2-5; D not certain. The CDR3 has 13 residues. V was shortened by 6 bases and J by 5 bases, with 16 bases between the two germline ends. The germline V gene has CDR1 SQVTM and CDR2 ANQGSEA. CDR3 region: CSVTGPIGETQYF. CDR3 DNA sequence: TGCAGCGTCACCGGGCCCATCGGGGAGACCCAGTACTTC.

The chain employs TRBV5-1 and TRBJ2-3, with 8 bases identical to TRBD2. Germline loops: CDR1 SGHRS, CDR2 YFSETQ. There are 17 residues in the CDR3. V was clipped by 7 bases and J by 1 base; unmatched bases: 14. This CDR3 is CASVRAGTRFGTDTQYF. CDR3 DNA: TGCGCCAGCGTGCGGGCCGGGACTAGATTCGGCACAGATACGCAGTATTTT.

This clone came up once. The chain recombines TRBV4-1 with TRBJ1-1; tentatively, D is TRBD1 (5 bases). This CDR3 has 14 residues. In germline, CDR1 is MGHRA, CDR2 YSYEKL. V dropped 1 base and J dropped 4 bases, with 10 bases sitting between them. The chain's CDR3 is CASSQGGSGTEAFF. In nucleotides, the CDR3 is TGCGCCAGCAGCCAAGGGGGGTCTGGCACTGAAGCTTTCTTT.

A note on this clone: The junction departs from germline at one end; a sequencing error may be responsible. The chain carries TRBV29-1 and TRBJ1-1; unclear D gene. The CDR3 loop spans 13 amino acids. Germline CDR1 and CDR2: SQVTM and ANQGSEA. CDR3 loop: CSVEEGIGTEAFF. Here the CDR3 DNA reads TGCAGCGTAGAAGAGGGTATCGGCACTGAAGCTTTCTTT.

V and J are TRBV9 and TRBJ2-6; TRBD2 is a possible D gene (6 bases). This CDR3 is built from 18 residues. The germline V gene has CDR1 SGDLS and CDR2 YYNGEE. V dropped 0 bases and J dropped 0 bases, with 13 bases sitting between them. Here the CDR3 DNA reads TGTGCCAGCAGCGTAGCGATTCCCGGGAGCTCTGGGGCCAACGTCCTGACTTTC. Its protein product is CASSVAIPGSSGANVLTF.

The V call is TRBV18, the J call TRBJ2-5; D ambiguous. Trimming took 3 bases from V and 3 from J, leaving 8 bases between them. The CDR3 length is 13 residues. CDR1 is KGHSH, CDR2 LQKENI, per germline. In nucleotides, the CDR3 is TGTGCCAGCTCACCTGCGGCAAAAGAGACCCAGTACTTC. Protein sequence: CASSPAAKETQYF.

The gene calls are TRBV4-2 and TRBJ2-5; D tentatively fits TRBD1 or TRBD2 (6 bases each). Germline lookup yields CDR1 LGHNA and CDR2 YNFKEQ. This CDR3 comprises 16 residues. The V end lost 1 base, the J end lost 5 bases, and 17 bases lay between the germline ends. The CDR3 sequence: CASSQAPSGAGETQYF. CDR3 nucleotides: TGTGCCAGCAGCCAAGCCCCCTCGGGGGCCGGGGAGACCCAGTACTTC.

CDR3 DNA: TGTGCCAGCAGACGTAGGACAGGCCCAGGTAGAGCTTTCTTT. It specifies CASRRRTGPGRAFF. The V call is TRBV28, the J call TRBJ1-1; 7 bases are shared with TRBD1. V lost 6 bases to trimming and J lost 10 bases; unmatched junction nucleotides: 14. Germline CDR1 is MDHEN and CDR2 is SYDVKM. The CDR3 is 14 residues long.

The chain carries TRBV7-9 and TRBJ1-1; the D is unclear. This CDR3 region has 12 residues. CDR1 and CDR2 from the germline V gene are SEHNR and FQNEAQ (reference sequence). Trimming left V 8 bases short and J 7 bases short, with 14 bases between. CDR3 sequence reads: CASRPSSGEAFF. CDR3 coding DNA: TGTGCCAGCCGGCCGAGCAGCGGTGAAGCTTTCTTT.

The chain recombines TRBV6-1 with TRBJ1-2, with TRBD1 matching 8 bases. The germline gives CDR1 MNHNS, CDR2 SASEGT. The CDR3 covers 15 residues. Losses at the gene ends were 6 bases for V and 4 bases for J; bases not matched to a gene: 10. CDR3 amino acids: CASSARQGQSYGYTF. The CDR3 coding sequence is TGTGCCAGCAGCGCCAGACAGGGGCAAAGCTATGGCTACACCTTC.